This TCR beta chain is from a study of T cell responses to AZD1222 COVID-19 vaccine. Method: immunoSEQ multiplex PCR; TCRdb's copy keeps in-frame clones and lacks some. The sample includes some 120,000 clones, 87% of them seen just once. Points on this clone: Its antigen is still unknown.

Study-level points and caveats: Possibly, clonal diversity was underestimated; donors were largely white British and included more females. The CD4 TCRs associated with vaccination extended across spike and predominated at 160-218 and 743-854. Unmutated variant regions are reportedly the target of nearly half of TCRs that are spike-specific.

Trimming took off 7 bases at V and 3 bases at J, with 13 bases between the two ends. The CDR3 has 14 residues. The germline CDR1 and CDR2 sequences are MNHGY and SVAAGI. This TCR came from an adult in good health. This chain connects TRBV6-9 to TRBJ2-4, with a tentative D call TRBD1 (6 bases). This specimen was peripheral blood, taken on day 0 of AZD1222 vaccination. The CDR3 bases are TGTGCCAGCAAGAGAAAAGGGGGCAAAAACATTCAGTACTTC. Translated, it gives CASKRKGGKNIQYF.